This T cell receptor beta chain was captured by sequencing in a study of shared clonotypes between healthy human individuals. Study-level background: CD8 memory received one plate per donor, CD8 naive two, CD4 memory three and CD4 naive three. Findings and limits, study-wide: Between a handful of donors, naive CD4 clonotypes were shared at a level of around 5.1%.

As processed by the authors: Filtering differed because ImmunoSEQ produced junction-only sequences that carried no quality scores. Clones were sequenced by immunoSEQ multiplex PCR, and TCRdb holds only the in-frame ones, with some missing. V, J and clone size derive from that table, while D and trimming were established from the DNA sequence. Of about 2 million clones detected, 90% to 95% appear once; the ten largest clones hold more than 0.1%. Regarding this clone: Its antigen is not identified.

Germline CDR1 and CDR2: ENHRY and SYGVKD. V shed 9 bases and J shed 4 bases, with 12 bases lying between them. The CDR3 contains 13 residues. The sequenced sample was naive CD4+ T cells sorted from blood. As to subset: CD45RA+ positively selected. This TCR came from a man between 18 and 35 years old in good health. V is TRBV10-3 and J is TRBJ1-4; no clear D. The CDR3, as DNA: TGTGCCATTCGGGGTCCGGGTAATGAAAAACTGTTTTTT. Amino acids: CAIRGPGNEKLFF.